Below are 15 T cell receptor beta chains sequenced from a single sample in a study of T cell responses to AZD1222 COVID-19 vaccine (dated by TCRdb to 2020 to 2023). Libraries came from the immunoSEQ multiplex PCR assay. Drawn from immuneACCESS, this table holds only the in-frame rearrangements with V and J called that TCRdb kept. Clones are partly lost; checked studies trace under half to an unresolved V gene and leave the rest unexplained. The sample records over 120,000 clones, about 90% of which are singletons. Less than 3.5% of the sample is in the top ten clones. What this sample's time point label stands for: about 28 days (+/-7) after the second vaccine dose. The sequencing here drew on peripheral blood, taken 28 days after the second AZD1222 dose. These receptors all stem from an adult who received the AZD1222 COVID-19 vaccine.

This chain connects TRBV6-6 to TRBJ2-3; TRBD2 agrees at 8 bases. Germline V gene data show CDR1 as MNHNY and CDR2 as SVGAGI (reference sequence). CDR3 size: 16 residues. Germline trimming cut 7 bases from V and 2 bases from J; bases unmatched to any gene: 11. CDR3 residues: CASNSLGGRTTDTQYF. The CDR3 DNA reads TGTGCCAGCAATTCCCTAGGCGGGAGGACCACAGATACGCAGTATTTT.

This clone was found once. Here the CDR3 DNA reads TGTGCCAGCAGTTCAGTGTACGAGCAGTTCTTC. It translates to CASSSVYEQFF. This rearrangement joins TRBV12-3 or TRBV12-4 to TRBJ2-1; unclear D gene. The CDR3 spans 11 residues. Trimming removed 4 bases at V and 10 bases at J, with 8 bases between.

The V call is TRBV4-3, the J call TRBJ2-6; D unclear. CDR3 length equals 16 residues. Germline V lookup: CDR1 LGHNA, CDR2 YSLEER. The V end lost 0 bases, the J end lost 0 bases, and 6 bases lay between the germline ends. CDR3 bases: TGCGCCAGCAGCCAAGAACGACGCTCTGGGGCCAACGTCCTGACTTTC. Protein sequence: CASSQERRSGANVLTF.

The chain uses TRBV6-5 and TRBJ1-1; 8 bases fit TRBD1. Unmatched junction bases numbered 4, after V lost 6 bases and J lost 4 bases. Germline CDR1 reads MNHEY; CDR2 reads SVGAGI. CDR3 length: 13 amino acids. CDR3 protein: CASRTGGVTEAFF. In DNA form, the CDR3 reads TGTGCCAGCAGAACAGGGGGAGTCACTGAAGCTTTCTTT.

The chain joins TRBV6-5 to TRBJ2-2; no clear D gene. V lost 6 bases to trimming and J lost 0 bases, with 8 bases between them. In germline, CDR1 is MNHEY, CDR2 SVGAGI. CDR3 size: 14 residues. CDR3 amino acids: CASRQFANTGELFF. The CDR3 region has the DNA TGTGCCAGCAGGCAGTTCGCGAACACCGGGGAGCTGTTTTTT.

The chain couples TRBV4-3 to TRBJ1-1, with 8 bases fitting TRBD1. CDR1 is LGHNA and CDR2 is YSLEER in the germline V gene. This CDR3 comprises 15 residues. The V and J ends lost 3 bases and 1 base, in that order; junction bases with no gene match: 4. CDR3 bases: TGCGCCAGCAGCCAGAGAGGACAGGGGAACACTGAAGCTTTCTTT. It yields the protein CASSQRGQGNTEAFF.

V and J are TRBV4-3 and TRBJ2-7, with TRBD2 matching over 14 bases. From germline, CDR1 is LGHNA and CDR2 YSLEER. The trim removed 0 bases at V and 6 bases at J, leaving 10 bases unmatched. CDR3 length: 18 residues. CDR3 sequence (DNA): TGCGCCAGCAGCCAAGATGGTGGACTAGCGGGAGGATGGCTCGAGCAGTACTTC. Translating gives CASSQDGGLAGGWLEQYF.

The genes are TRBV24-1 and TRBJ2-7; TRBD1 agrees at 9 bases. The CDR3 extends over 15 amino acids. The V gene end was trimmed by 3 bases and the J gene end by 9 bases; junction bases not matched to a gene: 11. Germline CDR1 reads KGHDR; CDR2 reads SFDVKD. CDR3 sequence: CATSDEVTGGRGQYF. CDR3 DNA sequence: TGTGCCACCAGTGATGAAGTGACAGGGGGGCGTGGGCAGTACTTC.

This chain uses TRBV29-1 with TRBJ1-1; 7 bases match TRBD1. Per the germline V gene, CDR1 is SQVTM and CDR2 is ANQGSEA. Trimming cost V 1 base and J 2 bases; bases outside gene matches: 7. This CDR3 comprises 15 residues. The CDR3 coding sequence is TGCAGCGTTGAAGTCTATGGAGGGGGCAACACTGAAGCTTTCTTT. Translating gives CSVEVYGGGNTEAFF.

This sequence joins TRBV28 and TRBJ1-2; no reliable D call. The V end lost 2 bases, the J end lost 0 bases, and 10 bases lay between the germline ends. Germline CDR1 and CDR2: MDHEN and SYDVKM. The length of the CDR3 is 15 residues. CDR3 DNA sequence: TGTGCCAGCAGTTTAGTGGCAGGACCTAACTATGGCTACACCTTC. It specifies CASSLVAGPNYGYTF.

The V and J genes are TRBV5-6 and TRBJ2-7; TRBD1 aligns across 8 bases. There are 13 residues in the CDR3. Germline V gene lookup returns CDR1 SGHDT and CDR2 YYEEEE. V lost 3 bases, J lost 6 bases, and 5 bases stayed unmatched. The CDR3 region is CASSWDRTGEQYF. CDR3 DNA: TGTGCCAGCAGCTGGGACAGGACCGGCGAGCAGTACTTC.

The chain has TRBV9 and TRBJ2-3; TRBD1 matches 10 bases. Germline V gene data show CDR1 as SGDLS and CDR2 as YYNGEE. V shed 3 bases and J 4 bases; nucleotides not matched to a gene: 5. CDR3 size: 15 residues. In DNA form, the CDR3 reads TGTGCCAGCAGCGGACAGGGGGCGAGAGCAGATACGCAGTATTTT. Translating gives CASSGQGARADTQYF. The full variable domain, with the rest looked up from reference TRBV9 and TRBJ2-3, is DSGVTQTPKHLITATGQRVTLRCSPRSGDLSVYWYQQSLDQGLQFLIQYYNGEERAKGNILERFSAQQFPDLHSELNLSSLELGDSALYFCASSGQGARADTQYFGPGTRLTVL.

V is TRBV27 and J is TRBJ2-7; perhaps D is TRBD1 or TRBD2 (6 bases each). Germline CDR1 is MNHEY and CDR2 is SMNVEV (reference sequence). V gave up 6 bases and J gave up 6 bases, with 18 bases separating them. This CDR3 has 14 amino acids. In DNA form, the CDR3 reads TGTGCCAGCAGCTTTACGGGGGCGGGACGCGAGCAGTACTTC. Residues: CASSFTGAGREQYF.

This rearrangement joins TRBV7-7 to TRBJ1-1; D gene ambiguous. Germline CDR1 SSHAT, CDR2 FNYEAQ (reference sequence). The CDR3 is made up of 13 amino acids. The V and J ends lost 9 bases and 1 base respectively, with 12 bases between them. The CDR3: CASSMWKNTEAFF. CDR3 sequence (DNA): TGTGCCAGTTCCATGTGGAAGAACACTGAAGCTTTCTTT.

This sequence joins TRBV7-2 and TRBJ2-7, with D perhaps TRBD1 (6 bases). The V end was cut by 6 bases, the J end by 6 bases, with 15 bases between. Germline assignment: CDR1 SGHTA and CDR2 FQGNSA. The CDR3 runs 13 residues. The CDR3 sequence is CASRPPPRGEQYF. CDR3 nucleotide sequence: TGTGCCAGCAGACCCCCCCCCAGGGGCGAGCAGTACTTC.